This T cell receptor (beta chain) was documented in a study of blood T cell repertoires in COVID-19. Study background: The samples span acute and convalescent COVID-19 from the United States, Italy and Spain.

Germline loops: CDR1 SGHRS, CDR2 YFSETQ. Trimming at V came to 4 bases and at J to 6 bases, leaving 9 bases not matched to a gene. The CDR3 loop spans 14 amino acids. How the authors handled the data: The assay estimated nucleated cells by amplifying reference gene primers. Using immunoSEQ multiplex PCR, the repertoire was profiled, and TCRdb retains in-frame clones only, with some absent. D and trimming were read from the DNA, whereas the V and J calls and clone size are those reported in that table. The table has 370,000 or so clones, 81% seen once; the top ten hold approximately 1%. V usage is TRBV5-1 and J usage is TRBJ1-1; 7 bases map to TRBD1. The sequencing sample was made of peripheral blood. The clonotype was recovered from a human donor with acute or convalescent COVID-19. The donor label of this sample is uncertain. This CDR3 reads CASSKTGLRAEAFF. CDR3 sequence (DNA): TGCGCCAGCAGCAAGACAGGGCTGCGCGCTGAAGCTTTCTTT.